Listed here are 9 T cell receptor beta chains from one sample, sequenced in a study of cytomegalovirus exposure and HLA in healthy donors. Clones were sequenced by immunoSEQ multiplex PCR, and TCRdb holds only the in-frame ones, with some missing. This sample has 70,000 or so clones, with about 94% found just once. Sequenced material: PBMCs. Source of these receptors: a young woman in good health and CMV-seronegative.

V usage is TRBV14 and J usage is TRBJ2-7; tentatively, D is TRBD1 (5 bases). CDR1 and CDR2 (germline): SGHDN, FVKESK. Trimming cost V 0 bases and J 12 bases, with 15 bases left between them. The CDR3 contains 13 residues. CDR3: CASSQDLSQGPYF. CDR3 DNA: TGTGCCAGCAGCCAAGATCTATCGCAGGGTCCGTACTTC. Complete variable domain (other parts from reference TRBV14 and TRBJ2-7): EAGVTQFPSHSVIEKGQTVTLRCDPISGHDNLYWYRRVMGKEIKFLLHFVKESKQDESGMPNNRFLAERTGGTYSTLKVQPAELEDSGVYFCASSQDLSQGPYFGPGTRLTVT.

The chain combines TRBV7-9 with TRBJ2-7, with 12 bases identical to TRBD2. This CDR3 is 15 amino acids long. V trimming: 8 bases; J trimming: 4 bases; junction bases outside the gene matches: 9. CDR1 is SEHNR and CDR2 is FQNEAQ in the germline V gene (reference sequence). This CDR3 is CASSRPLAGGYEQYF. In DNA form, the CDR3 reads TGTGCCAGCTCCCGGCCCCTAGCGGGAGGGTACGAGCAGTACTTC.

The chain has TRBV6-1 and TRBJ2-7; 7 nucleotides align to TRBD1. This CDR3 region has 16 residues. Losses at the gene ends were 3 bases for V and 2 bases for J; bases not matched to a gene: 10. Germline CDR1 and CDR2: MNHNS and SASEGT. This CDR3 is CASSDGPDRSTYEQYF. Written as DNA, the CDR3 is TGTGCCAGCAGTGACGGTCCGGACAGGTCTACCTACGAGCAGTACTTC.

The genes are TRBV9 and TRBJ2-7, with TRBD1 identical over 9 bases. CDR3 length: 14 amino acids. With 3 bases clipped from V and 5 bases from J, the junction kept 6 bases outside the gene matches. Germline V gene lookup returns CDR1 SGDLS and CDR2 YYNGEE. The CDR3 sequence: CASSGGQGVHEQYF. Here the CDR3 DNA reads TGTGCCAGCAGCGGGGGACAGGGTGTCCACGAGCAGTACTTC.

This clone was picked up one time. The chain joins TRBV25-1 to TRBJ1-2, with D possibly TRBD1 on 6 matching bases. In germline, CDR1 is MGHDK, CDR2 SYGVNS. V lost 2 bases and J lost 7, with 14 bases in between. The CDR3 runs 14 residues. CDR3 sequence (DNA): TGTGCCAGCAGTGAAGACAGGCGGGCCACTGGCTACACCTTC. It codes for CASSEDRRATGYTF.

This chain joins TRBV7-9 and TRBJ2-1; 9 bases map to TRBD1. Trimming took 6 bases from V and 8 from J; bases not matched to a gene: 5. The CDR3 extends over 13 amino acids. Per germline, CDR1 SEHNR and CDR2 FQNEAQ (reference sequence). DNA for the CDR3: TGTGCCAGCAGACCGTGGACAGGGGATGAGCAGTTCTTC. Protein product: CASRPWTGDEQFF.

This chain connects TRBV5-1 to TRBJ2-5, with a weak D call TRBD2 (6 bases). The germline V gene encodes CDR1 SGHRS and CDR2 YFSETQ. The CDR3 has 15 amino acids. Trimming shortened V by 4 bases and J by 5 bases, and 18 bases separated the two germline ends. CDR3 coding DNA: TGCGCCAGCAGCCCAGGACACACTGGAGGGGAGACCCAGTACTTC. Its protein is CASSPGHTGGETQYF.

This chain joins TRBV7-9 and TRBJ1-1, with TRBD1 identical over 10 bases. Germline V gives CDR1 SEHNR, CDR2 FQNEAQ (reference sequence). The CDR3 length is 16 residues. V lost 5 bases to trimming and J lost 4 bases; unmatched junction nucleotides: 10. CDR3 region: CASSRRQGAFFTEAFF. CDR3 sequence (DNA): TGTGCCAGCAGCCGAAGACAGGGGGCTTTTTTCACTGAAGCTTTCTTT.

J is TRBJ2-1 and V is TRBV19; 11 bases align to TRBD2. V lost 4 bases to trimming and J lost 4 bases; unmatched junction nucleotides: 6. CDR1 is LNHDA and CDR2 is SQIVND in the germline V gene (reference sequence). The CDR3 contains 16 residues. The CDR3 loop reads CASSTHGTSGYNEQFF. The CDR3 region has the DNA TGTGCCAGTAGTACCCACGGGACTAGCGGATACAATGAGCAGTTCTTC.